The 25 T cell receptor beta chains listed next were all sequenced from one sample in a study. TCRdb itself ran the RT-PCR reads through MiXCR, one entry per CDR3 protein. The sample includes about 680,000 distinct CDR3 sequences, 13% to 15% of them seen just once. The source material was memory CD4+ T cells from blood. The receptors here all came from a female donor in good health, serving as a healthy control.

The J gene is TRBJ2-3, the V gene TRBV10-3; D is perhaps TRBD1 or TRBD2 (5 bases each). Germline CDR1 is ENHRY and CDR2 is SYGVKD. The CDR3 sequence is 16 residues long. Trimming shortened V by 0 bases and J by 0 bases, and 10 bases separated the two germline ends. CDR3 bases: TGTGCCATCAGTGAGTCGGCCGGGGCAAGCACAGATACGCAGTATTTT. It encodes CAISESAGASTDTQYF.

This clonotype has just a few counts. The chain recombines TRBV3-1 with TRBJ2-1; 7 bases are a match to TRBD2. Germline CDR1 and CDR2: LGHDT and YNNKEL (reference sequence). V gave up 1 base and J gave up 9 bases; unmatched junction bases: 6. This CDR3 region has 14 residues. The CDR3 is CASSQAGGGAEQFF. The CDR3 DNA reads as TGTGCCAGCAGCCAAGCGGGGGGAGGGGCTGAGCAGTTCTTC.

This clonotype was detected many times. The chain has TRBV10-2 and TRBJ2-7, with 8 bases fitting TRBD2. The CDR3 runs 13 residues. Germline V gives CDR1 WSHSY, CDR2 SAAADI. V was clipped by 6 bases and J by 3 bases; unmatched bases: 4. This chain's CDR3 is CASRPGRGYEQYF. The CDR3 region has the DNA TGCGCCAGCAGACCCGGGAGGGGCTACGAGCAGTACTTC.

In DNA form, the CDR3 reads TGTGCCAGCAGCCCCTCAAGGGATCCTAATTCACCCCTCCACTTT. Amino acids: CASSPSRDPNSPLHF. The rearrangement links TRBV7-2 to TRBJ1-6, with D unclear. This CDR3 contains 15 residues. Germline CDR1 and CDR2: SGHTA and FQGNSA. Trimming removed 5 bases at V and 6 bases at J, with 14 bases between.

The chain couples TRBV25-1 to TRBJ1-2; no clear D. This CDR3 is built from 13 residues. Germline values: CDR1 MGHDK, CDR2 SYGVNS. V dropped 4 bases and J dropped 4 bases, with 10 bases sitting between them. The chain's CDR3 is CASSAQTVYGYTF. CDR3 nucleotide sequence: TGTGCCAGCAGTGCCCAGACGGTCTATGGCTACACCTTC.

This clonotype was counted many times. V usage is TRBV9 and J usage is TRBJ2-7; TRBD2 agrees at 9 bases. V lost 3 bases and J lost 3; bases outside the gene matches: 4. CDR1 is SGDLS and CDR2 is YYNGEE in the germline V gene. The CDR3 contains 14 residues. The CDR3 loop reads CASSASGTFYEQYF. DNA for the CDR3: TGTGCCAGCAGCGCTAGCGGGACCTTCTACGAGCAGTACTTC.

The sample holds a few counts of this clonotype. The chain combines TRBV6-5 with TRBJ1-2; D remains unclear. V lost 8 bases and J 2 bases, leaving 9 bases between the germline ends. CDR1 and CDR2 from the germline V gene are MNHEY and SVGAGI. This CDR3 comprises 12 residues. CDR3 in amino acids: CASGGRNYGYTF. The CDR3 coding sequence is TGTGCCAGCGGAGGAAGAAACTATGGCTACACCTTC.

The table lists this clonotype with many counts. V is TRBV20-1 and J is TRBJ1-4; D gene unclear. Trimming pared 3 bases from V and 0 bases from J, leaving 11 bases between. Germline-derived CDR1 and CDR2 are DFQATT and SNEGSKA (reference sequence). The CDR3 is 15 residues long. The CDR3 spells CSASLVPATNEKLFF. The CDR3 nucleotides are TGCAGTGCTAGCCTTGTCCCCGCAACTAATGAAAAACTGTTTTTT.

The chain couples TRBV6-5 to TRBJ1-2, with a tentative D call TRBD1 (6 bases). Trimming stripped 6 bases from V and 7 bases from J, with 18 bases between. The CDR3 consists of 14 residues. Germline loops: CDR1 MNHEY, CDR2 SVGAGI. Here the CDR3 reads CASSPEGGICGYTF. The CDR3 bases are TGTGCCAGCAGCCCTGAGGGGGGTATCTGTGGCTACACCTTC.

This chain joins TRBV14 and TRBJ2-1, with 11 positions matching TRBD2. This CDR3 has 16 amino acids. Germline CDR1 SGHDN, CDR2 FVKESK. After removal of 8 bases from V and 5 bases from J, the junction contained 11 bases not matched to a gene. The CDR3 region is CASGPYLAGGNNEQFF. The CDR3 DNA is TGTGCCAGCGGGCCTTATTTAGCGGGAGGGAACAATGAGCAGTTCTTC.

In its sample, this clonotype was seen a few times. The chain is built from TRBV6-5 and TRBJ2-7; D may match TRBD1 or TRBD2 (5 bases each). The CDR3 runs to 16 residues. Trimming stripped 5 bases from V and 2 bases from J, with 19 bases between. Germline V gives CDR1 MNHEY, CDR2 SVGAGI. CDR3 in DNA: TGTGCCAGCAGTAGGGGAGCCGAGGCTGAAGCCTACGAGCAGTACTTC. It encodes CASSRGAEAEAYEQYF.

The CDR3 coding sequence is TGTGCCAGCTCGCAAGAAGGGTACACCGGGGAGCTGTTTTTT. It yields the protein CASSQEGYTGELFF. This chain uses TRBV25-1 with TRBJ2-2; no firm D call. The germline V and J ends were trimmed by 8 bases and 3 bases, with 13 bases remaining between them. The CDR3 totals 14 residues. Germline CDR1 reads MGHDK; CDR2 reads SYGVNS. Drawing the rest from reference TRBV25-1 and TRBJ2-2, the complete variable domain is EADIYQTPRYLVIGTGKKITLECSQTMGHDKMYWYQQDPGMELHLIHYSYGVNSTEKGDLSSESTVSRIRTEHFPLTLESARPSHTSQYLCASSQEGYTGELFFGEGSRLTVL.

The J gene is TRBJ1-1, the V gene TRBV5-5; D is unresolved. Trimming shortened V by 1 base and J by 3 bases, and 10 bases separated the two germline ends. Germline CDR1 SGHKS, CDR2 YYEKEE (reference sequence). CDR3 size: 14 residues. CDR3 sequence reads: CASSLRLGDTEAFF. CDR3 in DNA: TGTGCCAGCAGCTTGAGGTTGGGAGACACTGAAGCTTTCTTT.

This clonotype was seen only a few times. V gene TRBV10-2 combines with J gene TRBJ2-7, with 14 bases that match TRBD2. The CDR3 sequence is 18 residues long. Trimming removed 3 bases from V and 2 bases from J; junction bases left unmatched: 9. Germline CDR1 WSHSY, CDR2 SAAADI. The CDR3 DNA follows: TGCGCCAGCAGTGAAACTCTCGGGACTAGCGGGAGTACCTACGAGCAGTACTTC. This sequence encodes CASSETLGTSGSTYEQYF.

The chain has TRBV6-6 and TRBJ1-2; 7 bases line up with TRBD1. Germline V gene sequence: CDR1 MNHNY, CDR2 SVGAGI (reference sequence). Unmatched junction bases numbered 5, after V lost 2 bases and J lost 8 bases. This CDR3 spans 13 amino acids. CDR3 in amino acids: CASSYREGGGYTF. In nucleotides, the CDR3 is TGTGCCAGCAGTTACAGGGAAGGGGGCGGCTACACCTTC.

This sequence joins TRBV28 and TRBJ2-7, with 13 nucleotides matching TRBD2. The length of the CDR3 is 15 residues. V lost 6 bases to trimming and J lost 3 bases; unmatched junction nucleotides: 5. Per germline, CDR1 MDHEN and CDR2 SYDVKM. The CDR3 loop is CASSTGTSGIYEQYF. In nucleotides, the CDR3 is TGTGCCAGCAGCACGGGGACTAGCGGGATCTACGAGCAGTACTTC. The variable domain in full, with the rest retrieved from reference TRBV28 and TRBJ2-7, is DVKVTQSSRYLVKRTGEKVFLECVQDMDHENMFWYRQDPGLGLRLIYFSYDVKMKEKGDIPEGYSVSREKKERFSLILESASTNQTSMYLCASSTGTSGIYEQYFGPGTRLTVT.

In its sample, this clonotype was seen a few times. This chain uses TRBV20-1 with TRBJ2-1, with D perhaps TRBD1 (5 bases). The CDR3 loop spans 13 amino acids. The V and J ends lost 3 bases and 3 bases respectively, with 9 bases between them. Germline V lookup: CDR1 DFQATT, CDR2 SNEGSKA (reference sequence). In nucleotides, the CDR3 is TGCAGTGCTAGGTCAGGGCTCTACAATGAGCAGTTCTTC. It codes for CSARSGLYNEQFF.

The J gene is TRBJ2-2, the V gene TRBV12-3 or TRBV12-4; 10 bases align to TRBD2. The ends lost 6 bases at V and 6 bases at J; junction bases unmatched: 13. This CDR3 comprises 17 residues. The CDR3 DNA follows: TGTGCCAGCAGCCGGGGGCTAGCGGGAGAAGGGGCCGGGGAGCTGTTTTTT. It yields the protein CASSRGLAGEGAGELFF.

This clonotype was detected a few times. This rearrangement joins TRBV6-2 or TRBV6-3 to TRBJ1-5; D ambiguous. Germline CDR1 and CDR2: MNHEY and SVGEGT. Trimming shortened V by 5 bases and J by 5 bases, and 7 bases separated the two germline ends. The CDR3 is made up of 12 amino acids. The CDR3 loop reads CASSQRDQPQHF. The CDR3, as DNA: TGTGCCAGCAGTCAACGGGATCAGCCCCAGCATTTT.

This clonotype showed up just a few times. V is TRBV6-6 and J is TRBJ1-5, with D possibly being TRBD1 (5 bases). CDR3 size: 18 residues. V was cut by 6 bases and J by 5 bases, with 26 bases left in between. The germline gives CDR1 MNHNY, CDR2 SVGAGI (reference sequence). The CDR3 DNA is TGTGCCAGCAGGCCTCCTCCGGGACGCAACACGATCTATCAGCCCCAGCATTTT. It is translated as CASRPPPGRNTIYQPQHF.

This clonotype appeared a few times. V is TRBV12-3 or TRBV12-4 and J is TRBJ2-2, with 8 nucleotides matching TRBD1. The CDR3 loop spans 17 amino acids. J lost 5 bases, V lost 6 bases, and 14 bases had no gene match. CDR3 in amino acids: CASSRGVGRGLTGELFF. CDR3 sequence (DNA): TGTGCCAGCAGCCGAGGCGTTGGCAGGGGGCTTACCGGGGAGCTGTTTTTT.

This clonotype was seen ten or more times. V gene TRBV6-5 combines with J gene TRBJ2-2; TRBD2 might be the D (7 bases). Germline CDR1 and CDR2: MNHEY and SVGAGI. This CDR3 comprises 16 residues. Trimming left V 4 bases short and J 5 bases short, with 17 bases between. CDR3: CASSLSQGRVTGELFF. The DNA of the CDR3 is TGTGCCAGCAGTTTATCTCAGGGGAGGGTGACCGGGGAGCTGTTTTTT.

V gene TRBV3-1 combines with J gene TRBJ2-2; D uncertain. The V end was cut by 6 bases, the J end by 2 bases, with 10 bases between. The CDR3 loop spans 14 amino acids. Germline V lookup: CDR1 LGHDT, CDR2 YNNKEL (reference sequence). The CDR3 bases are TGTGCCAGCAGACGTACACGAAACACCGGGGAGCTGTTTTTT. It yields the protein CASRRTRNTGELFF.

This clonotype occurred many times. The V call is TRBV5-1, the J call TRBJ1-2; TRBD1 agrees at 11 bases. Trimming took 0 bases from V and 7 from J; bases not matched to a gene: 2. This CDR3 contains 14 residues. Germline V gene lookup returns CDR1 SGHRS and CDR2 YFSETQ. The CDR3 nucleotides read TGCGCCAGCAGCTTGGGGACAGGGGGCAGTGGCTACACCTTC. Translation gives CASSLGTGGSGYTF.

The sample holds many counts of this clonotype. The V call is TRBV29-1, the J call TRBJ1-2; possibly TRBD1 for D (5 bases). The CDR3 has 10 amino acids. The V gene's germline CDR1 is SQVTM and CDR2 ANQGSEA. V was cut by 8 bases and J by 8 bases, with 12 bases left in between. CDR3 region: CSIAQGGYTF. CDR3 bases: TGCAGCATAGCGCAGGGAGGCTACACCTTC.